The 9 T cell receptor beta chains in this list originate from one sample, sequenced in a study of cytomegalovirus exposure and HLA in healthy donors. PCR was performed using 60 Vbeta and 13 Jbeta primers. Data came from immunoSEQ multiplex PCR; TCRdb stores just in-frame clones and leaves some out. The sample shows around 150,000 clones, approximately 72% of them seen only once. Input material: PBMCs. Every receptor here comes from a woman aged 60-75 years in good health and CMV-seronegative.

The chain joins TRBV11-2 to TRBJ2-7; tentatively, D is TRBD1 (6 bases). Trimming took off 5 bases at V and 7 bases at J, with 15 bases between the two ends. Germline-derived CDR1 and CDR2 are SGHAT and FQNNGV. The CDR3 is 13 amino acids. The CDR3 DNA reads TGTGCCAGCAGCCCTAGGGGGTTTGGGGAGCAGTACTTC. It codes for CASSPRGFGEQYF.

The chain uses TRBV7-6 and TRBJ2-5; D possibly corresponds to TRBD2 (6 bases). CDR1 is SGHVS, CDR2 FNYEAQ, per germline. The CDR3 extends over 13 amino acids. V lost 5 bases to trimming and J lost 5 bases, with 12 bases between them. The DNA of the CDR3 is TGTGCCAGCAGCCGGACTATCCCGGAGACCCAGTACTTC. This gives the protein CASSRTIPETQYF. The full variable domain, its missing parts supplied by reference TRBV7-6 and TRBJ2-5, is GAGVSQSPRYKVTKRGQDVALRCDPISGHVSLYWYRQALGQGPEFLTYFNYEAQQDKSGLPNDRFSAERPEGSISTLTIQRTEQRDSAMYRCASSRTIPETQYFGPGTRLLVL.

As concerns this clone: The junction departs from germline at one end; a sequencing error may be responsible. The V and J genes are TRBV7-9 and TRBJ1-4, with TRBD1 matching 7 bases. The CDR3 is 15 residues long. Per the germline V gene, CDR1 is SEHNR and CDR2 is FQNEAQ (reference sequence). CDR3 in amino acids: CSSSSWGTENEKLFF. In DNA form, the CDR3 reads TGTTCCAGCAGCTCATGGGGGACAGAGAATGAAAAACTGTTTTTT. Drawing the rest from reference TRBV7-9 and TRBJ1-4, the complete variable domain is DTGVSQNPRHKITKRGQNVTFRCDPISEHNRLYWYRQTLGQGPEFLTYFQNEAQLEKSRLLSDRFSAERPKGSFSTLEIQRTEQGDSAMYLCSSSSWGTENEKLFFGSGTQLSVL.

This chain connects TRBV5-1 to TRBJ2-2; 9 bases match TRBD2. V trimming: 0 bases; J trimming: 5 bases; junction bases outside the gene matches: 2. The CDR3 runs to 15 residues. Germline V lookup: CDR1 SGHRS, CDR2 YFSETQ. The CDR3 DNA follows: TGCGCCAGCAGCTTGGACCTAGCGGGAACCGGGGAGCTGTTTTTT. Translated: CASSLDLAGTGELFF.

This clone was detected a few times. The chain has TRBV6-1 and TRBJ1-3; the match to TRBD1 covers 8 bases. CDR3 length: 15 residues. Looked up from germline, CDR1 is MNHNS and CDR2 is SASEGT. Trimming cost V 0 bases and J 2 bases; bases outside gene matches: 0. In nucleotides, the CDR3 is TGTGCCAGCAGTGAAGCGGACAGGGCTGGAAACACCATATATTTT. Its translation: CASSEADRAGNTIYF.

This clone has more than one count but fewer than ten. The V call is TRBV4-1, the J call TRBJ1-2; no clear D. This CDR3 contains 14 residues. Trimming stripped 1 base from V and 4 bases from J, with 10 bases between. Germline values: CDR1 MGHRA, CDR2 YSYEKL. CDR3 nucleotide sequence: TGCGCCAGCAGCCAAGTCGCGGATCCCTATGGCTACACCTTC. Translation: CASSQVADPYGYTF.

This chain links TRBV9 with TRBJ1-3; a weak D match, TRBD1 (5 bases). V gave up 5 bases and J gave up 0 bases, with 12 bases separating them. This CDR3 is built from 15 residues. Germline values: CDR1 SGDLS, CDR2 YYNGEE. CDR3 residues: CASRPGGTSGNTIYF. DNA for the CDR3: TGTGCCAGCAGACCGGGGGGGACCTCTGGAAACACCATATATTTT.

Comments on this clone: The same CDR3 arises from other DNA sequences in this sample as well. The V call is TRBV19, the J call TRBJ1-4, with TRBD1 matching over 10 bases. CDR1 is LNHDA and CDR2 is SQIVND in the germline V gene (reference sequence). J was trimmed by 6 bases and V by 4 bases; bases with no gene match: 2. This CDR3 region has 14 residues. The CDR3 coding sequence is TGTGCCAGTAGTACGGACAGGGGGGATGAAAAACTGTTTTTT. It yields the protein CASSTDRGDEKLFF.

This clone was seen only once. This chain links TRBV6-1 with TRBJ2-5, with no clear D. This CDR3 has 13 amino acids. The germline V and J ends were trimmed by 4 bases and 7 bases, with 13 bases remaining between them. The germline V gene encodes CDR1 MNHNS and CDR2 SASEGT. CDR3 region: CASSGRSAGTQYF. CDR3 bases: TGTGCCAGCAGTGGCCGTTCTGCAGGGACCCAGTACTTC.